One and the same sample provided the 18 T cell receptor beta chains below, sequenced in a study of neoadjuvant anti-PD-1 for oral cavity cancer. Time point described: after neoadjuvant nivolumab, at surgical resection. The protocol was immunoSEQ multiplex PCR, while the TCRdb copy is restricted to in-frame clones and leaves out a portion. This sample has 7,500 to 10,000 clones, with about 70% found just once. The sequences come from PBMCs, collected after nivolumab (anti-PD-1) treatment. The origin of the receptors is a person aged 35-80 years with oral cavity squamous cell carcinoma.

Turning to this clone: The same CDR3 arises from other DNA sequences in this sample as well. V and J are TRBV6-1 and TRBJ1-4, with D possibly being TRBD1 (6 bases). The V end was cut by 6 bases, the J end by 0 bases, with 11 bases between. Per the germline V gene, CDR1 is MNHNS and CDR2 is SASEGT. The CDR3 sequence is 15 residues long. The CDR3 loop is CASSRGQPTNEKLFF. In nucleotides, the CDR3 is TGTGCCAGCAGCAGAGGACAGCCAACTAATGAAAAACTGTTTTTT.

This chain links TRBV27 with TRBJ2-7; 7 nucleotides match TRBD1. Per the germline V gene, CDR1 is MNHEY and CDR2 is SMNVEV (reference sequence). This CDR3 contains 15 residues. Unmatched junction bases numbered 15, after V lost 6 bases and J lost 7 bases. The CDR3 here is CASRGNGQVLREQYF. CDR3 DNA sequence: TGTGCCAGCAGGGGGAACGGACAGGTACTTAGGGAGCAGTACTTC.

This clone was counted a few times. CDR3 protein: CASSLSSGQLNTEAFF. The CDR3 nucleotides are TGTGCCAGCAGTTTATCTTCCGGACAGTTGAACACTGAAGCTTTCTTT. V gene TRBV27 combines with J gene TRBJ1-1, with a weak D call TRBD1 (6 bases). The CDR3 has 16 amino acids. CDR1 and CDR2 (germline): MNHEY, SMNVEV (reference sequence). The germline V and J ends were trimmed by 0 bases and 0 bases, with 11 bases remaining between them.

In its sample, this clone is medium-sized. The chain combines TRBV7-9 with TRBJ1-1, with TRBD1 as a possible D gene (6 bases). The CDR3 consists of 15 residues. The germline V and J ends were trimmed by 5 bases and 2 bases, with 15 bases remaining between them. Germline values: CDR1 SEHNR, CDR2 FQNEAQ (reference sequence). CDR3 in DNA: TGTGCCAGCAGCCCTACCGGGACACTAAACACTGAAGCTTTCTTT. This encodes CASSPTGTLNTEAFF.

The chain has TRBV7-8 and TRBJ1-2; the D is unclear. Looked up from germline, CDR1 is SGHVS and CDR2 is FQNEAQ. The CDR3 is made up of 11 amino acids. The ends were cut back, 7 bases at V and 7 bases at J, with 10 bases in the middle. The CDR3 coding sequence is TGTGCCAGCACCGACCATTCTGGCTACACCTTC. It is translated as CASTDHSGYTF.

This chain links TRBV19 with TRBJ1-5; weak D call: TRBD1 (5 bases). V was trimmed by 8 bases and J by 2 bases, leaving 10 bases between them. From germline, CDR1 is LNHDA and CDR2 SQIVND (reference sequence). The CDR3 has 13 amino acids. CDR3 in amino acids: CASGDGRNQPQHF. DNA of the CDR3: TGTGCCAGTGGGGACGGACGCAATCAGCCCCAGCATTTT.

The rearrangement joins TRBV6-6 to TRBJ2-7; D is tentatively TRBD1 or TRBD2 (5 bases each). The CDR3 loop spans 13 amino acids. Germline V gene sequence: CDR1 MNHNY, CDR2 SVGAGI (reference sequence). V was cut by 10 bases and J by 3 bases, with 16 bases left in between. Here the CDR3 reads CATRDPANYEQYF. The CDR3 DNA follows: TGTGCCACCCGGGACCCTGCGAACTACGAGCAGTACTTC.

This sequence joins TRBV5-4 and TRBJ2-7; 8 bases line up with TRBD2. With 0 bases clipped from V and 6 bases from J, the junction kept 2 bases outside the gene matches. CDR1 and CDR2 (germline): SGHNT, YYREEE (reference sequence). The CDR3 sequence is 13 residues long. This CDR3 is CASSLAGGREQYF. The CDR3 DNA sequence: TGTGCCAGCAGCTTGGCGGGGGGGCGCGAGCAGTACTTC.

The chain couples TRBV29-1 to TRBJ2-2, with 10 positions matching TRBD1. With 5 bases clipped from V and 6 bases from J, the junction kept 6 bases outside the gene matches. Germline CDR1 is SQVTM and CDR2 is ANQGSEA. This CDR3 has 14 amino acids. The CDR3 region has the DNA TGCAGCGTTTTAGGGACAGGGGTGGCCGGGGAGCTGTTTTTT. It is translated as CSVLGTGVAGELFF.

This clone was counted a single time. The V call is TRBV11-2, the J call TRBJ2-4; D not resolved. Looked up from germline, CDR1 is SGHAT and CDR2 is FQNNGV. The CDR3 is 15 amino acids. Trimming left V 4 bases short and J 1 base short, with 11 bases between. The CDR3 loop reads CASSSLRGAKNIQYF. The CDR3 nucleotides are TGTGCCAGCAGCTCCCTAAGAGGTGCCAAAAACATTCAGTACTTC.

This chain joins TRBV10-2 and TRBJ2-5; 9 bases are a match to TRBD2. The CDR3 length is 17 residues. Losses at the gene ends were 4 bases for V and 5 bases for J; bases not matched to a gene: 14. Germline V gene lookup returns CDR1 WSHSY and CDR2 SAAADI. Here the CDR3 reads CASSAGGSGGARETQYF. The DNA for the CDR3 is TGCGCCAGCAGTGCAGGGGGTAGCGGGGGCGCGAGGGAGACCCAGTACTTC.

The V call is TRBV7-8, the J call TRBJ2-2; D uncertain. The germline V and J ends were trimmed by 6 bases and 7 bases, with 9 bases remaining between them. The CDR3 is made up of 12 amino acids. Germline values: CDR1 SGHVS, CDR2 FQNEAQ. The CDR3 loop is CASSGRVGELFF. DNA for the CDR3: TGTGCCAGCAGTGGAAGGGTCGGGGAGCTGTTTTTT.

This chain connects TRBV6-1 to TRBJ2-1, with a possible D match to TRBD1 (5 bases). The CDR3 contains 15 residues. Germline loops: CDR1 MNHNS, CDR2 SASEGT. Trimming cost V 7 bases and J 0 bases, with 13 bases left between them. CDR3 region: CASKGAQSSYNEQFF. The CDR3 region has the DNA TGTGCCAGCAAAGGGGCGCAGAGCTCCTACAATGAGCAGTTCTTC.

J is TRBJ2-3 and V is TRBV9, with 8 bases lining up with TRBD2. In germline, CDR1 is SGDLS, CDR2 YYNGEE. Trimming cost V 4 bases and J 1 base; bases outside gene matches: 5. The CDR3 consists of 15 residues. CDR3 region: CASSFSGVRTDTQYF. The CDR3 bases are TGTGCCAGCAGCTTTAGCGGGGTCCGCACAGATACGCAGTATTTT.

This clone occurred a few times. The chain recombines TRBV6-1 with TRBJ1-5; perhaps TRBD1 as D (5 bases). The germline gives CDR1 MNHNS, CDR2 SASEGT. V dropped 8 bases and J dropped 2 bases, with 13 bases sitting between them. The CDR3 has 14 amino acids. The CDR3 nucleotides read TGTGCCAGCTACTCCCGGGGGGGCAATCAGCCCCAGCATTTT. This gives the protein CASYSRGGNQPQHF.

The chain employs TRBV7-2 and TRBJ1-2, with 10 nucleotides matching TRBD1. CDR1 SGHTA and CDR2 FQGNSA come from the germline V gene. Trimming cost V 4 bases and J 7 bases; bases outside gene matches: 6. The CDR3 is 14 amino acids. In nucleotides, the CDR3 is TGTGCCAGCAGCTCCGGACAGGGGGTGGGTGGCTACACCTTC. It is translated as CASSSGQGVGGYTF.

The gene calls are TRBV10-1 and TRBJ2-3; the match to TRBD1 covers 7 bases. The germline CDR1 and CDR2 sequences are WNHNN and SYGVQD (reference sequence). The V segment lost 2 bases and the J segment 5 bases; nucleotides outside the gene matches: 7. The CDR3 runs 15 residues. The CDR3 is CASSEIGQGVDTQYF. The CDR3 nucleotides read TGCGCCAGCAGTGAGATCGGGCAGGGGGTAGATACGCAGTATTTT.

The J gene is TRBJ1-2, the V gene TRBV25-1; D is perhaps TRBD1 (5 bases). V lost 4 bases and J 0 bases, leaving 15 bases between the germline ends. Germline CDR1 is MGHDK and CDR2 is SYGVNS. The CDR3 spans 16 residues. The CDR3 DNA follows: TGTGCCAGCAGTGCCCGCGGGAGGGGAGCTAACTATGGCTACACCTTC. It specifies CASSARGRGANYGYTF.